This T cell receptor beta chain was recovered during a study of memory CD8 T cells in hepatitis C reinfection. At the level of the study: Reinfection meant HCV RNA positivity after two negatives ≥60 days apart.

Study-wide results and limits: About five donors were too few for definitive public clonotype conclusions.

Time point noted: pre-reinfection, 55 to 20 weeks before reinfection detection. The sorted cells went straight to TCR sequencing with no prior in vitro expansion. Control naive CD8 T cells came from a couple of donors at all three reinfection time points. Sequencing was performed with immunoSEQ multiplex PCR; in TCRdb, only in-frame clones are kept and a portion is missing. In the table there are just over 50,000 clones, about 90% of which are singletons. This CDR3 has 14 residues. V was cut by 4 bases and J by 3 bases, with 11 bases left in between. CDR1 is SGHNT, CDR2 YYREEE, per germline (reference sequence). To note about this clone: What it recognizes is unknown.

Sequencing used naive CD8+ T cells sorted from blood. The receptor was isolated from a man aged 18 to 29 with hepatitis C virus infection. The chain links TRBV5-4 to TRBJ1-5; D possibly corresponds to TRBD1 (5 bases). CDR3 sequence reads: CASSLGGVNQPQHF. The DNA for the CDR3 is TGTGCCAGCAGCCTCGGGGGAGTCAATCAGCCCCAGCATTTT.